Presented here are 30 T cell receptor beta chains from one specimen sequenced in a study of cytomegalovirus exposure and HLA in healthy donors (dated by TCRdb to about 2017). Libraries were made using the immunoSEQ multiplex PCR assay. For the multiplex PCR, a mixture combining 60 forward primers for TCR Vbeta segments and 13 reverse primers for TCR Jbeta segments was used. This immuneACCESS table, as held by TCRdb, lists in-frame sequences with V and J called but not all clones. Of the missing ones, under half trace to an unresolved V gene in checked studies; the others have no known cause. Present in this sample are 150,000 to 200,000 clones, around 84% of which were seen just once. The ten largest account for under 2% of the sample. Sequences were obtained from PBMCs. The source of these receptors is a woman aged 18-29 years in good health and CMV-seronegative.

The genes are TRBV10-3 and TRBJ2-7; TRBD2 matches at 7 bases. The CDR3 is 14 residues long. With 2 bases clipped from V and 6 bases from J, the junction kept 7 bases outside the gene matches. The germline CDR1 and CDR2 sequences are ENHRY and SYGVKD. The CDR3 spells CAISETTTSAEQYF. CDR3 DNA: TGTGCCATCAGTGAGACCACAACTAGCGCCGAGCAGTACTTC.

The chain recombines TRBV15 with TRBJ2-5, with 11 nucleotides matching TRBD1. The CDR3 runs to 18 residues. From germline, CDR1 is LNHNV and CDR2 YYDKDF (reference sequence). With V trimmed by 0 bases and J by 4 bases, 10 bases remained unmatched. CDR3 sequence (DNA): TGTGCCACCAGCAGAGATTCATGGGACAGGGGGGACTTAGAGACCCAGTACTTC. Translation gives CATSRDSWDRGDLETQYF.

This chain links TRBV13 with TRBJ1-1, with D maybe TRBD1 (5 bases). Looked up from germline, CDR1 is PRHDT and CDR2 is FYEKMQ (reference sequence). This CDR3 has 12 amino acids. The V end lost 4 bases, the J end lost 10 bases, and 13 bases lay between the germline ends. The CDR3, as DNA: TGTGCCAGCAGCTCCGGGACTTCACGAGCTTTCTTT. This encodes CASSSGTSRAFF.

The genes are TRBV6-5 and TRBJ2-5; TRBD2 might be the D (5 bases). Germline-derived CDR1 and CDR2 are MNHEY and SVGAGI. CDR3 size: 12 residues. The germline V and J ends were trimmed by 5 bases and 7 bases, with 11 bases remaining between them. The chain's CDR3 is CASSPGSLTQYF. CDR3 DNA: TGTGCCAGCAGTCCGGGGTCGTTGACCCAGTACTTC.

J is TRBJ1-6 and V is TRBV5-6; 7 nucleotides agree with TRBD1. V was pared by 3 bases and J by 8 bases, with 8 bases of the junction left unmatched. Germline V gene data show CDR1 as SGHDT and CDR2 as YYEEEE. CDR3 size: 15 residues. The CDR3 DNA reads as TGTGCCAGCAGCTCGGGAGACAGGGTTTATTCACCCCTCCACTTT. It is translated as CASSSGDRVYSPLHF.

This clone was recorded once. J is TRBJ1-2 and V is TRBV7-9; D is perhaps TRBD1 (6 bases). The germline gives CDR1 SEHNR, CDR2 FQNEAQ (reference sequence). This CDR3 spans 13 amino acids. The ends were cut back, 4 bases at V and 8 bases at J, with 14 bases in the middle. The CDR3, as DNA: TGTGCCAGCAGCTCGACACAGGGAAGCGGCTACACCTTC. Its translation: CASSSTQGSGYTF.

The chain couples TRBV15 to TRBJ1-2; D possibly corresponds to TRBD1 (5 bases). The V end was cut by 0 bases, the J end by 8 bases, with 13 bases between. The CDR3 has 14 amino acids. Germline assignment: CDR1 LNHNV and CDR2 YYDKDF (reference sequence). The CDR3 region is CATSRDTQASGYTF. Here the CDR3 DNA reads TGTGCCACCAGCAGAGATACACAGGCTTCGGGCTACACCTTC.

V is TRBV27 and J is TRBJ2-7, with D possibly matching TRBD1 (5 bases). The CDR3 loop spans 14 amino acids. CDR1 is MNHEY, CDR2 SMNVEV, per germline (reference sequence). V was pared by 0 bases and J by 7 bases, with 13 bases between. The CDR3 region is CASSLSVAGFEQYF. The CDR3 DNA follows: TGTGCCAGCAGTTTATCGGTGGCAGGGTTTGAGCAGTACTTC.

The chain joins TRBV18 to TRBJ2-2; 8 positions agree with TRBD1. CDR1 and CDR2 from the germline V gene are KGHSH and LQKENI. V shed 1 base, J shed 5 bases, and the junction held 6 bases outside the gene matches. The CDR3 contains 16 residues. The CDR3 here is CASSPQDRVRTGELFF. CDR3 in DNA: TGTGCCAGCTCACCACAGGACAGGGTGCGAACCGGGGAGCTGTTTTTT.

The chain is built from TRBV5-1 and TRBJ2-3, with D hard to call. The length of the CDR3 is 14 residues. Germline V gene data show CDR1 as SGHRS and CDR2 as YFSETQ. Between the trimmed V and J ends, which lost 0 bases and 4 bases, there was a span of 9 bases. This chain's CDR3 is CASSLAGSPDTQYF. CDR3 nucleotide sequence: TGCGCCAGCAGCTTGGCGGGTTCCCCAGATACGCAGTATTTT. Variable domain in full (rest from reference TRBV5-1 and TRBJ2-3): KAGVTQTPRYLIKTRGQQVTLSCSPISGHRSVSWYQQTPGQGLQFLFEYFSETQRNKGNFPGRFSGRQFSNSRSEMNVSTLELGDSALYLCASSLAGSPDTQYFGPGTRLTVL.

The genes are TRBV25-1 and TRBJ1-2; 8 bases line up with TRBD1. CDR3 length: 16 amino acids. Germline assignment: CDR1 MGHDK and CDR2 SYGVNS. The V and J ends lost 4 bases and 4 bases, in that order; junction bases with no gene match: 11. CDR3 amino acids: CASSAFGTGAGYGYTF. The CDR3 region has the DNA TGTGCCAGCAGTGCCTTCGGGACAGGAGCTGGCTATGGCTACACCTTC.

The rearrangement uses TRBV10-3 and TRBJ1-2; TRBD1 matches at 7 bases. The V gene end was trimmed by 0 bases and the J gene end by 4 bases; junction bases not matched to a gene: 2. The CDR3 loop spans 14 amino acids. CDR1 and CDR2 (germline): ENHRY, SYGVKD. The DNA of the CDR3 is TGTGCCATCAGTGAGTCTACAGGGGCCTATGGCTACACCTTC. Encoded protein: CAISESTGAYGYTF.

The chain is built from TRBV7-9 and TRBJ2-2; 10 positions agree with TRBD1. Germline V gives CDR1 SEHNR, CDR2 FQNEAQ (reference sequence). With V trimmed by 5 bases and J by 0 bases, 3 bases remained unmatched. This CDR3 spans 16 amino acids. This CDR3 is CASSPGQGANTGELFF. CDR3 DNA sequence: TGTGCCAGCAGCCCTGGACAGGGGGCGAACACCGGGGAGCTGTTTTTT.

The V and J genes are TRBV30 and TRBJ1-6; D is unresolved. The CDR3 contains 13 residues. V lost 1 base to trimming and J lost 7 bases, with 8 bases between them. Germline-derived CDR1 and CDR2 are GTSNPN and SVGIG (reference sequence). The CDR3 nucleotides are TGTGCCTGGAGTGGGCAGGCCAATTCACCCCTCCACTTT. It is translated as CAWSGQANSPLHF.

This chain uses TRBV7-8 with TRBJ2-1, with 8 nucleotides matching TRBD2. There are 15 residues in the CDR3. The trim removed 1 base at V and 7 bases at J, leaving 6 bases unmatched. CDR1 SGHVS and CDR2 FQNEAQ come from the germline V gene. The CDR3, as DNA: TGTGCCAGCAGCTTAGACGAGCGGGAGTGGAATGAGCAGTTCTTC. Amino acids: CASSLDEREWNEQFF. The variable domain in full, completed from reference TRBV7-8 and TRBJ2-1, reads GAGVSQSPRYKVAKRGQDVALRCDPISGHVSLFWYQQALGQGPEFLTYFQNEAQLDKSGLPSDRFFAERPEGSVSTLKIQRTQQEDSAVYLCASSLDEREWNEQFFGPGTRLTVL.

The chain joins TRBV4-3 to TRBJ2-5, with TRBD2 matching 14 bases. Germline trimming cut 3 bases from V and 4 bases from J; bases unmatched to any gene: 10. Germline V CDR1 and CDR2: LGHNA, YSLEER. The CDR3 spans 18 residues. Here the CDR3 reads CASSHGTTSGRAGETQYF. The CDR3 DNA sequence: TGCGCCAGCAGCCACGGAACGACTAGCGGGAGGGCCGGAGAGACCCAGTACTTC.

V usage is TRBV30 and J usage is TRBJ1-3; the D gene is possibly TRBD1 (6 bases). V lost 2 bases and J lost 0, with 11 bases in between. This CDR3 spans 15 amino acids. CDR1 GTSNPN and CDR2 SVGIG come from the germline V gene (reference sequence). The CDR3 here is CAWSTRQDSGNTIYF. The CDR3 DNA is TGTGCCTGGAGTACAAGACAGGACTCTGGAAACACCATATATTTT.

The chain is built from TRBV29-1 and TRBJ1-1; D call uncertain. Germline assignment: CDR1 SQVTM and CDR2 ANQGSEA. The V gene lost 3 bases and the J gene lost 5 bases, with 13 bases spanning the gap. The CDR3 is 13 amino acids. The CDR3 reads CSVDHAGWTEAFF. The CDR3 region has the DNA TGCAGCGTTGACCACGCCGGGTGGACTGAAGCTTTCTTT.

The J gene is TRBJ2-7, the V gene TRBV14; no clear D. The CDR3 spans 14 residues. Germline values: CDR1 SGHDN, CDR2 FVKESK. Trimming removed 1 base at V and 3 bases at J, with 10 bases between. As DNA, the CDR3 is TGTGCCAGCAGCCAAGTTAACAGAGTCTACGAGCAGTACTTC. It specifies CASSQVNRVYEQYF.

This clone was seen more than once but under ten times. V gene TRBV5-1 combines with J gene TRBJ2-7, with D possibly matching TRBD1 (5 bases). Trimming took 4 bases from V and 3 from J, leaving 11 bases between them. The CDR3 extends over 13 amino acids. In germline, CDR1 is SGHRS, CDR2 YFSETQ. The CDR3 sequence is CASSPTGIYEQYF. The DNA for the CDR3 is TGCGCCAGCAGCCCCACAGGCATCTACGAGCAGTACTTC. Combining the CDR3 with reference TRBV5-1 and TRBJ2-7 gives the whole variable domain KAGVTQTPRYLIKTRGQQVTLSCSPISGHRSVSWYQQTPGQGLQFLFEYFSETQRNKGNFPGRFSGRQFSNSRSEMNVSTLELGDSALYLCASSPTGIYEQYFGPGTRLTVT.

The chain couples TRBV4-1 to TRBJ1-6; 8 nucleotides agree with TRBD1. Germline values: CDR1 MGHRA, CDR2 YSYEKL. CDR3 size: 15 residues. J gave up 9 bases and V 0 bases, and 4 bases lay outside the gene matches. DNA for the CDR3: TGCGCCAGCAGCCAAGATTGGACAGGGACTTCACCCCTCCACTTT. Translated, it gives CASSQDWTGTSPLHF.

The J gene is TRBJ1-1, the V gene TRBV4-3; 9 bases are shared with TRBD1. Trimming at V came to 4 bases and at J to 0 bases, leaving 6 bases not matched to a gene. Germline V gene lookup returns CDR1 LGHNA and CDR2 YSLEER. The CDR3 is made up of 16 amino acids. The CDR3 bases are TGCGCCAGCAGCCCGGGACAGGGACTAATGAACACTGAAGCTTTCTTT. It is translated as CASSPGQGLMNTEAFF.

The chain joins TRBV6-5 to TRBJ1-1, with D hard to call. This CDR3 is built from 12 residues. V lost 6 bases and J 7 bases, leaving 12 bases between the germline ends. Germline CDR1 MNHEY, CDR2 SVGAGI. CDR3 nucleotides: TGTGCCAGCAGAAGACCGGGGTTTGAAGCTTTCTTT. This codes for CASRRPGFEAFF.

The V call is TRBV27, the J call TRBJ2-1, with TRBD2 matching over 8 bases. The J segment lost 7 bases and the V segment lost 0 bases, leaving 8 bases of the junction unmatched. Germline CDR1 and CDR2: MNHEY and SMNVEV (reference sequence). This CDR3 is built from 16 residues. The CDR3 reads CASSLSGLAGSNEQFF. The DNA of the CDR3 is TGTGCCAGCAGTTTATCGGGCCTAGCGGGTAGTAATGAGCAGTTCTTC.

The CDR3 here is CASSFGGTATEAFF. In DNA form, the CDR3 reads TGTGCCAGCAGTTTCGGAGGGACGGCCACTGAAGCTTTCTTT. This chain uses TRBV27 with TRBJ1-1; possible D gene TRBD1, 5 bases. Deletions cut 3 bases from V and 4 bases from J, with 12 bases between. The CDR3 spans 14 residues. Looked up from germline, CDR1 is MNHEY and CDR2 is SMNVEV (reference sequence).

V gene TRBV19 combines with J gene TRBJ2-3; 9 bases match TRBD1. Germline CDR1 and CDR2: LNHDA and SQIVND (reference sequence). The junction had 7 bases not matched to a gene; V was cut back by 6 bases and J by 6 bases. There are 14 residues in the CDR3. The chain's CDR3 is CASRNRGRVDTQYF. The CDR3 DNA is TGTGCCAGTAGGAACAGGGGGCGAGTGGATACGCAGTATTTT.

V gene TRBV18 combines with J gene TRBJ2-7, with TRBD1 matching over 11 bases. This CDR3 is 14 amino acids long. The trim removed 6 bases at V and 5 bases at J, leaving 6 bases unmatched. Germline V gene data show CDR1 as KGHSH and CDR2 as LQKENI. The CDR3 sequence: CASSTRTGGDEQYF. CDR3 bases: TGTGCCAGCTCTACTCGGACAGGGGGCGACGAGCAGTACTTC. The full variable domain, in which reference TRBV18 and TRBJ2-7 provide the parts outside the CDR3, is NAGVMQNPRHLVRRRGQEARLRCSPMKGHSHVYWYRQLPEEGLKFMVYLQKENIIDESGMPKERFSAEFPKEGPSILRIQQVVRGDSAAYFCASSTRTGGDEQYFGPGTRLTVT.

The J gene is TRBJ1-2, the V gene TRBV7-2, with D tentatively TRBD1 (5 bases). There are 15 residues in the CDR3. The germline gives CDR1 SGHTA, CDR2 FQGNSA. The ends were cut back, 5 bases at V and 7 bases at J, with 20 bases in the middle. The CDR3 coding sequence is TGTGCCAGCAGCGACGCGCCGGGACTTCCAACTGGCTACACCTTC. Translated: CASSDAPGLPTGYTF.

V usage is TRBV6-5 and J usage is TRBJ2-7; 9 bases line up with TRBD1. The CDR3 runs 14 residues. The trim removed 7 bases at V and 1 base at J, leaving 5 bases unmatched. Germline V gene lookup returns CDR1 MNHEY and CDR2 SVGAGI. The CDR3 nucleotides read TGTGCCAGCACCCCCGGGACAGGGTCCTACGAGCAGTACTTC. Translating it yields CASTPGTGSYEQYF.

The chain carries TRBV5-1 and TRBJ2-5, with 7 positions matching TRBD2. V lost 5 bases, J lost 11 bases, and 9 bases stayed unmatched. The CDR3 has 12 residues. Germline CDR1 and CDR2: SGHRS and YFSETQ. CDR3 sequence (DNA): TGCGCCAGCAGGTCCCAGGGAGGGGAGCAGTACTTC. This codes for CASRSQGGEQYF.